One sample yielded the 5 T cell receptor beta chains listed below, sequenced in a study of blood T cell repertoires in COVID-19. Repertoires were generated with immunoSEQ multiplex PCR, while TCRdb's copy carries only in-frame clones and drops some. The sample consists of 200,000 to 250,000 clones, about 82% of them appearing once. The specimen sequenced was peripheral blood. The receptors shown here come from a woman older than 75 with COVID-19, enrolled during active disease.

This clone has a handful of counts. J is TRBJ2-7 and V is TRBV2; weak D call: TRBD1 (5 bases). The germline CDR1 and CDR2 sequences are SNHLY and FYNNEI. CDR3 length: 12 residues. Trimming took off 4 bases at V and 8 bases at J, with 12 bases between the two ends. Here the CDR3 reads CASSGVRVQQYV. The CDR3, as DNA: TGTGCCAGCAGTGGGGTCAGGGTGCAGCAGTACGTC.

The chain recombines TRBV3-1 (or the pseudogene TRBV3-2) with TRBJ1-2, with 8 positions matching TRBD1. The germline V gene has CDR1 LGHDT and CDR2 YNNKEL (reference sequence). The CDR3 contains 12 residues. Trimming at V came to 5 bases and at J to 10 bases, leaving 6 bases not matched to a gene. CDR3 sequence reads: CASSSTGVLYTF. CDR3 sequence (DNA): TGTGCCAGCAGCTCGACAGGGGTCCTCTACACCTTC.

This clone was counted only a few times. The same CDR3 can be traced to other DNA sequences in this sample. The chain has TRBV9 and TRBJ1-1; no reliable D call. The CDR3 totals 13 residues. With 0 bases removed from V and 0 bases from J, the gap between germline ends came to 3 bases. CDR1 SGDLS and CDR2 YYNGEE come from the germline V gene. The DNA for the CDR3 is TGTGCCAGCAGCGTAGCAGTGAACACTGAAGCTTTCTTT. It codes for CASSVAVNTEAFF.

This chain links TRBV28 with TRBJ1-6, with D unclear. This CDR3 has 17 residues. V was clipped by 6 bases and J by 4 bases, with 19 bases between them. Germline V gene data show CDR1 as MDHEN and CDR2 as SYDVKM. The CDR3 nucleotides are TGTGCCAGCAGGGTGGGTGGCATAACAGATTATAATTCACCCCTCCACTTT. It encodes CASRVGGITDYNSPLHF.

This clone appeared many times. The chain is built from TRBV6-2 or TRBV6-3 and TRBJ1-1; D remains ambiguous. The V end lost 2 bases, the J end lost 4 bases, and 20 bases lay between the germline ends. This CDR3 is 17 amino acids long. The germline V gene encodes CDR1 MNHEY and CDR2 SVGEGT. The CDR3 loop is CASSYEVGGPAFTEAFF. The CDR3 DNA reads TGTGCCAGCAGTTACGAAGTGGGAGGGCCGGCGTTCACTGAAGCTTTCTTT.